This passage covers 2 T cell receptor beta chains from one sample sequenced in a study of blood T cell repertoires in COVID-19. Sequencing was performed with immunoSEQ multiplex PCR; in TCRdb, only in-frame clones are kept and a portion is missing. The repertoire holds about 300,000 clones, approximately 83% seen once, with under 2.5% in the top ten. The sample consisted of PBMCs or T cells enriched from blood (not recorded which). All receptors come from a man in his thirties or forties who had recovered from COVID-19.

The genes are TRBV7-8 and TRBJ1-2; 10 bases line up with TRBD1. The CDR3 is 19 residues long. After removal of 5 bases from V and 2 bases from J, the junction contained 17 bases not matched to a gene. Germline V gene lookup returns CDR1 SGHVS and CDR2 FQNEAQ. The CDR3 nucleotides read TGTGCCAGCAGCCCCGCGTTGTGGGGGGGACAGGGGCTAAACTATGGCTACACCTTC. Translation gives CASSPALWGGQGLNYGYTF. The variable domain in full, completed from reference TRBV7-8 and TRBJ1-2, reads GAGVSQSPRYKVAKRGQDVALRCDPISGHVSLFWYQQALGQGPEFLTYFQNEAQLDKSGLPSDRFFAERPEGSVSTLKIQRTQQEDSAVYLCASSPALWGGQGLNYGYTFGSGTRLTVV.

The chain links TRBV30 to TRBJ2-7; 9 bases map to TRBD1. Trimming took 4 bases from V and 2 from J; bases not matched to a gene: 6. This CDR3 region has 14 residues. Germline CDR1 is GTSNPN and CDR2 is SVGIG (reference sequence). In DNA form, the CDR3 reads TGTGCCTGGACGGTCAGGGACAGGGCCTACGAGCAGTACTTC. Amino acids: CAWTVRDRAYEQYF.